This paragraph covers one T cell receptor (beta chain) sequence. One end of the junction is discordant with germline, which a read error may explain. These data belong to a study of tumor and adjacent non-tumor tissue in lung cancer. Three rounds of nested PCR, following a modified ARM-PCR protocol, produced the TCRbeta library. TCRdb reprocessed the multiplex PCR reads via MiXCR and lists one record per CDR3 protein. Of about 50,000 distinct CDR3 sequences in the sample, around two thirds are singletons; the top ten hold 20% to 30%. Germline V lookup: CDR1 SGHNT, CDR2 YENEEA. This CDR3 has 18 amino acids. RNA was extracted from bulk tissue without any cell sorting. Distant lung tissue was collected more than 3 cm away from the tumor edge.

The chain couples TRBV11-3 to TRBJ2-3, with D perhaps TRBD1 (6 bases). The TCR comes from a woman in her fifties or sixties with non-small cell lung cancer. Sequences were obtained from distant non-tumor lung tissue. The CDR3 loop reads CASNLDQDGGGTTDTQYF. Here the CDR3 DNA reads TGTGCCAGCAACTTAGATCAGGATGGTGGGGGCACCACAGATACGCAGTATTTT.